This TCR beta chain originates from a study of blood T cell repertoires in COVID-19. Original analysis: From reference gene primer amplification, estimates of nucleated cell counts were derived. Only in-frame clones appear in the TCRdb table, and some are missing; sequencing was by immunoSEQ multiplex PCR. V, J and clone size are those of that table, while D and trimming were read from the DNA. The sample consists of around 280,000 clones, approximately 90% of them appearing once. The CDR3 runs 13 residues. Germline V lookup: CDR1 MNHNY, CDR2 SVGAGI (reference sequence). V lost 8 bases to trimming and J lost 9 bases; unmatched junction nucleotides: 3. Participants' reported clinical history set cohort assignment. Two negative PCRs, clearance, or symptom resolution were required of recovered Cohort 3 donors.

This clonotype originated in a woman in her forties who had recovered from COVID-19. V and J are TRBV6-6 and TRBJ2-1; 14 positions match TRBD2. The specimen sequenced was PBMCs or T cells enriched from blood (not recorded which). CDR3 DNA: TGTGCCAGCGGGACTAGCGGGAGCGGTGAGCAGTTCTTC. Protein sequence: CASGTSGSGEQFF.